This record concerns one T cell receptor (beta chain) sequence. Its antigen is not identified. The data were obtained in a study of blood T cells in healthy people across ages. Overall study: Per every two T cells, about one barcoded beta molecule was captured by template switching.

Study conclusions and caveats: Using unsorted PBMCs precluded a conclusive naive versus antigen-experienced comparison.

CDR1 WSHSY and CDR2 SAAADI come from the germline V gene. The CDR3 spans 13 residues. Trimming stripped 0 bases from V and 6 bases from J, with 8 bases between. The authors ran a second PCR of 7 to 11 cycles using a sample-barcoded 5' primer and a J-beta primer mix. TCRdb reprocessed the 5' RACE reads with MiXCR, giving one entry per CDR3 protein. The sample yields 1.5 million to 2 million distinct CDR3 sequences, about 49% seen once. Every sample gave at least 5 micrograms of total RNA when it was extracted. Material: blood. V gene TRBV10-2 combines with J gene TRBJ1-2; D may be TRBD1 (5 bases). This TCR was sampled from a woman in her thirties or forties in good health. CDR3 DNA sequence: TGCGCCAGCAGTGAGTCCTCAGGGAATGGCTACACCTTC. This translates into CASSESSGNGYTF.